What follows is one T cell receptor (beta chain) and its context. Its antigen is undetermined. TCR beta sequencing covered blood CD8+ and CD4+ T cells. Purification of the CD8+ and CD4+ T cells relied on negative isolation, and TEMRA cells underwent FACS enrichment. This record belongs to a study of CD8 T cells in Susac syndrome. Per the germline V gene, CDR1 is DFQATT and CDR2 is SNEGSKA (reference sequence). CDR3 length: 14 residues. Trimming pared 6 bases from V and 2 bases from J, leaving 16 bases between. Points from the study as a whole: It was acknowledged in the study that its TCR sequencing and HLA analysis involved a relatively small number of individuals.

Random hexamers primed reverse transcription of roughly 0.45 to 1 ug RNA. immunoSEQ multiplex PCR amplified TCR beta CDR3 across 54 Vbeta, 13 Jbeta. TCRdb reprocessed the immunoSEQ multiplex PCR reads via MiXCR and lists one record per CDR3 protein. Of 200,000 to 300,000 distinct CDR3 sequences detected, approximately 95% appear once; the ten largest clones hold around 0.1%. The TCR was taken from a human donor with Susac syndrome. Sequencing used CD4+ T cells from PBMCs. The chain links TRBV20-1 to TRBJ1-2, with D uncertain. Here the CDR3 DNA reads TGCAGTGCAACCCGAGCCGGAATCAACTATGGCTACACCTTC. As protein: CSATRAGINYGYTF.